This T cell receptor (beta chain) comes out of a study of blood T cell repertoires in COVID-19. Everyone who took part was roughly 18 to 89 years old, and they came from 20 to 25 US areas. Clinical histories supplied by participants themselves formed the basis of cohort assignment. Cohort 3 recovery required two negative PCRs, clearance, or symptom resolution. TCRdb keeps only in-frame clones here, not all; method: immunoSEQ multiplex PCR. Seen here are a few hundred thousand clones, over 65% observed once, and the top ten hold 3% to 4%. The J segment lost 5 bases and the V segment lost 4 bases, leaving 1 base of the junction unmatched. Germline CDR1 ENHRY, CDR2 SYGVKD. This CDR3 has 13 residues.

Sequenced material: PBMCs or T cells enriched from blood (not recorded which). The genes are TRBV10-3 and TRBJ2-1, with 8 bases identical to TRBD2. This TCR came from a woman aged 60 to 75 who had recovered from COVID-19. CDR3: CAISAGLDNEQFF. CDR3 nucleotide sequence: TGTGCCATCAGTGCGGGACTAGACAATGAGCAGTTCTTC.